This TCR beta chain was identified in a study of T cell responses to AZD1222 COVID-19 vaccine. Study observations and caveats: The span of vaccine-associated CD4 TCRs extended across spike, with dominance at 160-218 and 743-854. Within unmutated variant regions lay the reported targets of nearly half of spike-specific TCRs.

On this clone: Its antigen is unidentified.

Here immunoSEQ multiplex PCR was the method, and the copy in TCRdb shows in-frame clones only, minus some. The sample has tens of thousands of clones; approximately 84% are singletons. This CDR3 comprises 12 residues. V was cut by 1 base and J by 3 bases, with 3 bases left in between. Germline values: CDR1 SEHNR, CDR2 FQNEAQ (reference sequence). The chain joins TRBV7-9 to TRBJ1-1; D gene ambiguous. The sample here was peripheral blood, taken on day 0 of AZD1222 vaccination. The TCR was taken from an adult in good health. CDR3: CASSLEDTEAFF. For the CDR3, the DNA is TGTGCCAGCAGCTTAGAAGACACTGAAGCTTTCTTT. Full variable domain (outside the CDR3, taken from reference TRBV7-9 and TRBJ1-1): DTGVSQNPRHKITKRGQNVTFRCDPISEHNRLYWYRQTLGQGPEFLTYFQNEAQLEKSRLLSDRFSAERPKGSFSTLEIQRTEQGDSAMYLCASSLEDTEAFFGQGTRLTVV.